This TCR beta chain derives from a study of T-cell memory formation after mild COVID-19. Study background: Largely, TCR clusters stayed within a single donor.

Study-wide findings and caveats: Contracting CD4+ clones lay largely in CM and EM, with CD8+ ones residing in EMRA. Day 15 to 85 contracting clones showed balanced CD4/CD8; day 15 to 37 expanders favored CD4+. Pre-infection memory contained some responding clones, which suggested that cross-reactive memory had joined.

Turning to this clonotype: What it binds is not known.

Via MiXCR, TCRdb re-called the 5' RACE reads, giving one row per CDR3 protein. The sample yields fewer than 250,000 distinct CDR3 sequences, 27% seen once. This TCR derives from an adult woman who had mild COVID-19 (a few samples of this study predate the infection). Cell type and time point are not known. Sequencing was done on a sample of PBMCs or a T cell subset sorted from them (not recorded which).

CDR3 in amino acids: CASSLDGRVTDTQYF. The CDR3 DNA follows: TGTGCCAGCAGTTTAGACGGGAGGGTCACAGATACGCAGTATTTT. The V gene is TRBV12-3 or TRBV12-4, the J gene TRBJ2-3; TRBD2 aligns across 8 bases. The CDR3 is 15 residues long. V gave up 1 base and J gave up 2 bases; unmatched junction bases: 2.